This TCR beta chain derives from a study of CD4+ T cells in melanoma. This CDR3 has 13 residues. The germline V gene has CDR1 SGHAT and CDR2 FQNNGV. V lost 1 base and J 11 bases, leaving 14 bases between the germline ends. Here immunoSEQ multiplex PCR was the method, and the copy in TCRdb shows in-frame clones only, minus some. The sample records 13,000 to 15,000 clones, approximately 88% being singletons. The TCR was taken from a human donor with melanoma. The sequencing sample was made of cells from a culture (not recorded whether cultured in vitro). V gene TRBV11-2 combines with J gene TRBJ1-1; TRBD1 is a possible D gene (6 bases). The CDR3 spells CASSLVPGTLAFF. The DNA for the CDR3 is TGTGCCAGCAGCTTAGTGCCAGGGACACTCGCTTTCTTT.